What follows are 13 T cell receptor beta chains derived from one specimen sequenced in a study of cytomegalovirus exposure and HLA in healthy donors. It was with 60 Vbeta and 13 Jbeta primers that the PCR ran. The data were produced by immunoSEQ multiplex PCR, yet TCRdb's version contains in-frame clones alone and is incomplete. This table has over 150,000 clones, about 63% appearing once. The source material was PBMCs. All receptors come from a woman aged 35 to 49 in good health and CMV-seropositive.

This chain joins TRBV10-2 and TRBJ2-1; 11 bases align to TRBD2. The CDR3 is 16 residues long. J was trimmed by 8 bases and V by 8 bases; bases with no gene match: 14. Germline V lookup: CDR1 WSHSY, CDR2 SAAADI. The CDR3 loop is CASGIAGGAEYDEQFF. DNA of the CDR3: TGCGCCAGCGGAATAGCGGGAGGGGCGGAGTATGATGAGCAGTTCTTC.

This sequence joins TRBV4-3 and TRBJ2-7; 7 nucleotides match TRBD1. V shed 0 bases, J shed 6 bases, and the junction held 8 bases outside the gene matches. CDR1 is LGHNA and CDR2 is YSLEER in the germline V gene. The CDR3 has 15 residues. The DNA for the CDR3 is TGCGCCAGCAGCCAAGATTTTGTCCAGGGGGTCGAGCAGTACTTC. It yields the protein CASSQDFVQGVEQYF.

The CDR3 reads CASARGGKSGANVLTF. The CDR3 bases are TGTGCCAGCGCTCGAGGGGGAAAGTCTGGGGCCAACGTCCTGACTTTC. V and J are TRBV2 and TRBJ2-6, with a weak D call TRBD1 (6 bases). The CDR3 loop spans 16 amino acids. Germline CDR1 reads SNHLY; CDR2 reads FYNNEI. V lost 8 bases and J 1 base, leaving 15 bases between the germline ends.

The chain is built from TRBV5-6 and TRBJ1-5; D is unresolved. V dropped 2 bases and J dropped 2 bases, with 14 bases sitting between them. The CDR3 covers 16 residues. From germline, CDR1 is SGHDT and CDR2 YYEEEE. CDR3 bases: TGTGCCAGCAGCTTCAGACTTCTCGCTGGCAATCAGCCCCAGCATTTT. Residues: CASSFRLLAGNQPQHF.

The chain links TRBV6-5 to TRBJ2-7, with D tentatively TRBD1 (6 bases). In germline, CDR1 is MNHEY, CDR2 SVGAGI. V dropped 6 bases and J dropped 2 bases, with 14 bases sitting between them. The CDR3 spans 14 residues. The CDR3 DNA sequence: TGTGCCAGCAGGAAGACAGGTGATCCCTACGAGCAGTACTTC. This codes for CASRKTGDPYEQYF.

This chain links TRBV5-4 with TRBJ2-1; tentative D call: TRBD2 (7 bases). The CDR3 is 15 residues long. Per germline, CDR1 SGHNT and CDR2 YYREEE (reference sequence). V gave up 4 bases and J gave up 1 base, with 12 bases separating them. DNA of the CDR3: TGTGCCAGCAGCCACGGGGGGCAGTCCTACAATGAGCAGTTCTTC. Amino acid sequence: CASSHGGQSYNEQFF.

The count of this clone is one. The rearrangement joins TRBV5-1 to TRBJ1-1; no definite D call. Trimming cost V 1 base and J 5 bases, with 6 bases left between them. Per germline, CDR1 SGHRS and CDR2 YFSETQ. CDR3 length: 12 residues. The CDR3 DNA reads TGCGCCAGCAGCTTGTTCGGGACTGAAGCTTTCTTT. Protein product: CASSLFGTEAFF.

V usage is TRBV7-2 and J usage is TRBJ2-5; 8 positions match TRBD1. The V and J ends lost 4 bases and 4 bases, in that order; junction bases with no gene match: 2. Germline values: CDR1 SGHTA, CDR2 FQGNSA. This CDR3 is 13 amino acids long. In DNA, the CDR3 is TGTGCCAGCAGCTCCGACAGGGGAGAGACCCAGTACTTC. Translation: CASSSDRGETQYF.

The rearrangement uses TRBV21-1 and TRBJ1-5. TRBV21-1 is classified as a pseudogene. This CDR3 comprises 15 residues. The CDR3 bases are TGTGCCAGCAGCCTTAGGACTGGGAGCAATCAGCCCCAGAATTTT. This translates into CASSLRTGSNQPQNF.

J is TRBJ2-1 and V is TRBV5-1, with 8 bases fitting TRBD1. Germline V CDR1 and CDR2: SGHRS, YFSETQ. The CDR3 has 15 residues. J lost 0 bases, V lost 4 bases, and 3 bases had no gene match. CDR3 sequence: CASSAGQGSYNEQFF. The CDR3 bases are TGCGCCAGCAGCGCCGGACAGGGCTCCTACAATGAGCAGTTCTTC. Using reference TRBV5-1 and TRBJ2-1 for the parts outside the CDR3, the full variable domain is KAGVTQTPRYLIKTRGQQVTLSCSPISGHRSVSWYQQTPGQGLQFLFEYFSETQRNKGNFPGRFSGRQFSNSRSEMNVSTLELGDSALYLCASSAGQGSYNEQFFGPGTRLTVL.

V usage is TRBV10-3 and J usage is TRBJ2-3; weak D call: TRBD2 (6 bases). The germline V and J ends were trimmed by 7 bases and 3 bases, with 11 bases remaining between them. The germline gives CDR1 ENHRY, CDR2 SYGVKD. This CDR3 has 13 residues. Here the CDR3 DNA reads TGTGCCATCATGGCGGGATTGACAGATACGCAGTATTTT. It specifies CAIMAGLTDTQYF.

The gene calls are TRBV2 and TRBJ2-7; the match to TRBD1 covers 9 bases. Trimming cost V 6 bases and J 2 bases; bases outside gene matches: 11. CDR3 length equals 16 residues. Germline-derived CDR1 and CDR2 are SNHLY and FYNNEI. As DNA, the CDR3 is TGTGCCAGCAGAAACACAGGGGGCGACTTACCCTACGAGCAGTACTTC. Protein product: CASRNTGGDLPYEQYF.

The chain carries TRBV28 and TRBJ1-5, with TRBD1 matching 8 bases. CDR1 and CDR2 from the germline V gene are MDHEN and SYDVKM. Unmatched junction bases numbered 9, after V lost 7 bases and J lost 4 bases. The CDR3 sequence is 15 residues long. The CDR3 bases are TGTGCCAGCAACTTAGACAGGGGCTTGAATCAGCCCCAGCATTTT. It translates to CASNLDRGLNQPQHF.